The rows below give T cell receptor beta chains drawn from one sample of a study of T cell clones after liver transplantation. Method: immunoSEQ multiplex PCR; TCRdb's copy keeps in-frame clones and lacks some. The sample records about 51,000 clones, around 85% being singletons. Sequenced material: CD8+ T cells from blood, taken 12 months after liver transplant. These receptors originate from a human patient who received a liver transplant. Part of the T cells may come from the graft donor. The CDR3 runs from the conserved cysteine through the conserved F or W. A D gene is named only where the DNA matches it firmly. Rows give clone size only sometimes, using once, few, many, or a class for an expanded clone.

CDR3 DNA	CDR3 protein	V gene	clone size	J gene	D gene
TGTGCCAGTAGTATATCGTCCGGTACCCTAGGGAATCAGCCCCAGCATTTT	CASSISSGTLGNQPQHF	TRBV19	once	TRBJ1-5	NA
TGTGCCAGCAGCCCCGTGAGGGGAGGGAACACTGAAGCTTTCTTT	CASSPVRGGNTEAFF	TRBV7-9	NA	TRBJ1-1	NA
TGTGCCAGCAGTGAATGGGCGAATCAGCCCCAGCATTTT	CASSEWANQPQHF	TRBV6-1	NA	TRBJ1-5	NA
TGTGCCAGCTCACTCCGACAGGGAACTTTTGACGAGCAGTACTTC	CASSLRQGTFDEQYF	TRBV18	NA	TRBJ2-7	TRBD1
TGCGCCAGCACCCCCAGGGCACCGTCGCTTCTAACTATGAATGGCTACACCTTC	CASTPRAPSLLTMNGYTF	TRBV5-1	NA	TRBJ1-2	NA
TGTGCCAGCAGTGAAGGACTTGCCTCGGACGGCCCTAGCACAGATACGCAGTATTTT	CASSEGLASDGPSTDTQYF	TRBV2	NA	TRBJ2-3	NA
TGTGCCAGCAGTTCCAACAGGGTCTGGAACACTGAAGCTTTCTTT	CASSSNRVWNTEAFF	TRBV6-6	NA	TRBJ1-1	NA
TGCGCCAGCAGCCAAGATCAAGGAGCCAGCACAGATACGCAGTATTTT	CASSQDQGASTDTQYF	TRBV4-1	NA	TRBJ2-3	NA
TGCGCCAGCAGCCAAGCGGAGGGGCCCAAGGCGTGGTTCTTC	CASSQAEGPKAWFF	TRBV4-1	NA	TRBJ2-1	NA
TGTGCCAGTAGTCGAGGGGGCTCATTCCAAGAGACCCAGTACTTC	CASSRGGSFQETQYF	TRBV19	few	TRBJ2-5	TRBD1